Below, 8 T cell receptor beta chains from the same sample are listed, as sequenced in a study of long-term antiretroviral therapy in people with HIV. Version v3.0 of the immunoSEQ assay ran at survey level. TCRdb keeps only in-frame clones here, not all; method: immunoSEQ multiplex PCR. The sample holds around 15,000 clones, more than 75% seen once. This material consisted of unsorted PBMCs, taken 0.7 years before starting antiretroviral therapy. These receptor sequences come from a man in his forties or fifties with HIV.

The chain links TRBV7-2 to TRBJ2-7; TRBD2 matches at 7 bases. This CDR3 spans 16 amino acids. Trimming removed 4 bases from V and 3 bases from J; junction bases left unmatched: 12. Germline V gene lookup returns CDR1 SGHTA and CDR2 FQGNSA. CDR3 in DNA: TGTGCCAGCAGCTCCGTTTCCCGGGGGGAAGGCTACGAGCAGTACTTC. Translating it yields CASSSVSRGEGYEQYF.

The V gene is TRBV7-2, the J gene TRBJ1-1, with D hard to call. The CDR3 has 14 residues. V was cut by 5 bases and J by 0 bases, with 10 bases left in between. Looked up from germline, CDR1 is SGHTA and CDR2 is FQGNSA. CDR3: CASSAASMNTEAFF. CDR3 DNA sequence: TGTGCCAGCAGCGCTGCGTCCATGAACACTGAAGCTTTCTTT.

The V and J genes are TRBV10-3 and TRBJ2-1, with 11 bases fitting TRBD2. The CDR3 totals 16 residues. The J segment lost 7 bases and the V segment lost 4 bases, leaving 9 bases of the junction unmatched. From germline, CDR1 is ENHRY and CDR2 SYGVKD. The CDR3 coding sequence is TGTGCCATCAGTGGGAGCTCCGGGACTAGCGGTAATGAGCAGTTCTTC. Protein product: CAISGSSGTSGNEQFF.

The chain couples TRBV4-1 to TRBJ2-5, with TRBD2 as a possible D gene (6 bases). Trimming cost V 4 bases and J 0 bases, with 9 bases left between them. CDR1 and CDR2 from the germline V gene are MGHRA and YSYEKL. This CDR3 region has 14 residues. DNA of the CDR3: TGCGCCAGCAGCCGCGGGGCAGACCAAGAGACCCAGTACTTC. It yields the protein CASSRGADQETQYF.

V gene TRBV2 combines with J gene TRBJ2-5, with 13 bases lining up with TRBD2. Germline assignment: CDR1 SNHLY and CDR2 FYNNEI. This CDR3 spans 14 amino acids. After removal of 6 bases from V and 7 bases from J, the junction contained 5 bases not matched to a gene. The CDR3 bases are TGTGCCAGCAGAGGGAGGACTAGCGGGAGGACCCAGTACTTC. This codes for CASRGRTSGRTQYF.

The chain combines TRBV9 with TRBJ2-7; perhaps TRBD2 as D (6 bases). CDR1 is SGDLS, CDR2 YYNGEE, per germline. CDR3 length: 15 residues. V gave up 4 bases and J gave up 0 bases, with 14 bases separating them. The chain's CDR3 is CASSRDPGSSYEQYF. CDR3 coding DNA: TGTGCCAGCAGCCGGGACCCCGGGAGCTCCTACGAGCAGTACTTC.

This clone came up once. The V gene is TRBV5-8, the J gene TRBJ1-5, with D uncertain. The CDR3 covers 13 residues. V lost 1 base and J lost 4, with 6 bases in between. Germline V lookup: CDR1 SGHTS, CDR2 YDEGEE. CDR3: CASSLSINQPQHF. DNA for the CDR3: TGTGCCAGCAGCTTGTCTATTAATCAGCCCCAGCATTTT.

The chain recombines TRBV18 with TRBJ2-5, with a possible D match to TRBD1 (5 bases). Per the germline V gene, CDR1 is KGHSH and CDR2 is LQKENI. V was cut by 3 bases and J by 4 bases, with 12 bases left in between. The CDR3 length is 14 residues. The CDR3 here is CASSPTRVGETQYF. The CDR3 nucleotides are TGTGCCAGCTCACCCACCAGGGTCGGAGAGACCCAGTACTTC.